These 8 T cell receptor beta chains share one sample of origin, sequenced in a study of control samples from healthy donors and cancer patients. Data came from immunoSEQ multiplex PCR; TCRdb stores just in-frame clones and leaves some out. The table lists 140,000 or so clones, 90% to 95% of them singletons, with 12% to 15% in the top ten. The sequencing sample was made of PBMCs. These receptors were taken from a man aged 55 to 70 with colorectal cancer.

In the case of this clone: This likely comes from a read error, as the CDR3 has no conserved phenylalanine or tryptophan at its end. This chain links TRBV28 with TRBJ1-1; D gene unclear. Between the trimmed V and J ends, which lost 4 bases and 5 bases, there was a span of 5 bases. The CDR3 contains 11 residues. Germline-derived CDR1 and CDR2 are MDHEN and SYDVKM. The CDR3 bases are TGTGCCAGCAGTTCAAGAACTGAAGCTTTCCTT. Its translation is CASSSRTEAFL.

The chain is built from TRBV6-2 or TRBV6-3 and TRBJ2-7; 10 nucleotides line up with TRBD2. The CDR3 spans 14 residues. Germline trimming cut 4 bases from V and 0 bases from J; bases unmatched to any gene: 0. Germline assignment: CDR1 MNHEY and CDR2 SVGEGT. This CDR3 is CASSLAGGSYEQYF. DNA for the CDR3: TGTGCCAGCAGTTTAGCGGGGGGCTCCTACGAGCAGTACTTC.

The V and J genes are TRBV5-1 and TRBJ2-2, with 12 bases fitting TRBD2. Trimming took 4 bases from V and 4 from J; bases not matched to a gene: 5. The CDR3 consists of 16 residues. The germline V gene has CDR1 SGHRS and CDR2 YFSETQ. CDR3 in DNA: TGCGCCAGCAGCCTGACTAGCGGGGGCTCCACCGGGGAGCTGTTTTTT. Translating gives CASSLTSGGSTGELFF.

The chain joins TRBV10-1 to TRBJ1-5; no firm D call. The CDR3 is 17 residues long. Trimming stripped 2 bases from V and 3 bases from J, with 17 bases between. CDR1 is WNHNN and CDR2 is SYGVQD in the germline V gene (reference sequence). The CDR3 DNA reads TGCGCCAGCAGTGAGGGGAAGCGGCAGGTTAACAATCAGCCCCAGCATTTT. It is translated as CASSEGKRQVNNQPQHF.

The chain combines TRBV2 with TRBJ2-3, with TRBD2 matching over 12 bases. This CDR3 is 16 amino acids long. Unmatched junction bases numbered 10, after V lost 9 bases and J lost 3 bases. Germline V gives CDR1 SNHLY, CDR2 FYNNEI. The CDR3 DNA is TGTGCCAGTTCTAGCGGGGGGGCCTTTGGAACAGATACGCAGTATTTT. The encoded protein is CASSSGGAFGTDTQYF.

The V and J genes are TRBV2 and TRBJ1-1; no reliable D call. CDR1 is SNHLY and CDR2 is FYNNEI in the germline V gene. V shed 6 bases and J shed 0 bases, with 11 bases lying between them. CDR3 length equals 14 residues. The CDR3: CASRDGLLNTEAFF. For the CDR3, the DNA is TGTGCCAGCAGGGACGGACTGTTGAACACTGAAGCTTTCTTT.

V and J are TRBV29-1 and TRBJ1-5, with a tentative D call TRBD1 (6 bases). This CDR3 region has 13 residues. Germline V gives CDR1 SQVTM, CDR2 ANQGSEA. Trimming cost V 4 bases and J 1 base, with 8 bases left between them. The DNA for the CDR3 is TGCAGCGTTGGTAGGGGGAGCAATCAGCCCCAGCATTTT. This codes for CSVGRGSNQPQHF.

The chain employs TRBV7-6 and TRBJ2-7; no definite D call. Trimming stripped 5 bases from V and 2 bases from J, with 13 bases between. Germline CDR1 SGHVS, CDR2 FNYEAQ. This CDR3 has 14 amino acids. The CDR3 DNA sequence: TGTGCCAGCAGCACCGCCGACGGGCCCTACGAGCAGTACTTC. This encodes CASSTADGPYEQYF. Drawing the rest from reference TRBV7-6 and TRBJ2-7, the complete variable domain is GAGVSQSPRYKVTKRGQDVALRCDPISGHVSLYWYRQALGQGPEFLTYFNYEAQQDKSGLPNDRFSAERPEGSISTLTIQRTEQRDSAMYRCASSTADGPYEQYFGPGTRLTVT.